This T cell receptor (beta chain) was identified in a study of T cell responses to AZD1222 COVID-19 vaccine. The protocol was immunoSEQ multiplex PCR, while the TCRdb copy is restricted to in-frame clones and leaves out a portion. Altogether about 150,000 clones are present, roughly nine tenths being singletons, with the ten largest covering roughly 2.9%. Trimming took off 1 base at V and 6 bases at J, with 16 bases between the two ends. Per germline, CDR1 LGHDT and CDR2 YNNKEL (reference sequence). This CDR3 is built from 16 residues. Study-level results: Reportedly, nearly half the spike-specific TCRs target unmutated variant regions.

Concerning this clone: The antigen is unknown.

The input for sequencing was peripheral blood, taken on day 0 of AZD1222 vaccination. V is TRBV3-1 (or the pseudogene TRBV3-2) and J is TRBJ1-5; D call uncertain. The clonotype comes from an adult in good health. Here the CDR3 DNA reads TGTGCCAGCAGCCAAGCCTGGCCCAAGGAGGTTCAGCCCCAGCATTTT. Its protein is CASSQAWPKEVQPQHF.